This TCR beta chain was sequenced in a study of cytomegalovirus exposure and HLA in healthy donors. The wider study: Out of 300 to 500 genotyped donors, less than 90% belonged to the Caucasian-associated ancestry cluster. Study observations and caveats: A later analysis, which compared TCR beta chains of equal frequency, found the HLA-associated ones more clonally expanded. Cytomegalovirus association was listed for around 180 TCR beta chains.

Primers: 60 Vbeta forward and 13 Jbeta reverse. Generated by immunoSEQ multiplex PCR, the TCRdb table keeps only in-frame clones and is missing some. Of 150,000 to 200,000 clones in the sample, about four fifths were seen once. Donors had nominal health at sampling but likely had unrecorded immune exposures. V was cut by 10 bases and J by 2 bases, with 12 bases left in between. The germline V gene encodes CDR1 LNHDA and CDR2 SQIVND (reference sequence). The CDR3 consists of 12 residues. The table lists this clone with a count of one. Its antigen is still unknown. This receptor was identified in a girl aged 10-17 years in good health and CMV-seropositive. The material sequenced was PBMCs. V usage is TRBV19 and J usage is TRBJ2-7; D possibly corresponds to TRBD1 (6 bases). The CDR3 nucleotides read TGTGCCATAAGGGACAATGCCTACGAGCAGTACTTC. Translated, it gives CAIRDNAYEQYF.